The source of this T cell receptor beta chain is a study of cytomegalovirus exposure and HLA in healthy donors. Study-wide context: The study's early data release held some 85 million unique TCRs from HLA-typed donors.

This clone was detected a few times. Its antigen remains unknown. V was cut by 8 bases and J by 0 bases, with 11 bases left in between. The CDR3 is 13 residues long. CDR1 GTSNPN and CDR2 SVGIG come from the germline V gene (reference sequence). Findings and limits, study-wide: Overall, approximately 150 TCR beta chains were annotated as cytomegalovirus-associated. Prediction of most subjects' HLA-A and HLA-B alleles by TCR beta sequences was reportedly accurate. TRBV6-2, TRBV6-3 and other indistinguishable V segments were excluded.

Primers: 60 Vbeta forward and 13 Jbeta reverse. Clones were sequenced by immunoSEQ multiplex PCR, and TCRdb holds only the in-frame ones, with some missing. The sample holds around 41,000 clones, roughly 51% seen once. Sequencing was performed on PBMCs. The TCR was taken from a man aged 55 to 70 in good health and CMV-seronegative. The gene calls are TRBV30 and TRBJ2-1; tentative D call: TRBD2 (6 bases). The CDR3 coding sequence is TGTGCCGTGGGGGGAAGCTCCTACAATGAGCAGTTCTTC. Translating it yields CAVGGSSYNEQFF.